This T cell receptor (beta chain) was identified in a study of blood T cell repertoires in COVID-19. About the study: From T cells, B-cell-depleted T cells, or PBMCs came the material, which was cDNA or gDNA.

Germline CDR1 and CDR2: SNHLY and FYNNEI. The CDR3 has 13 amino acids. V lost 4 bases and J 1 base, leaving 7 bases between the germline ends. In the authors' workflow: From reference gene primer amplification, estimates of nucleated cell counts were derived. TCRdb's copy holds only in-frame clones and misses some; the assay was immunoSEQ multiplex PCR. Clone size and V and J calls were adopted from that table, with D and trimming inferred from the DNA. The data contain tens of thousands of clones, about 86% of them singletons. Recruited during active infection, patients (from Seattle) were subsequently followed longitudinally.

The chain links TRBV2 to TRBJ1-1; D unclear. Sequenced input: peripheral blood. The TCR was taken from a man at least 80 years old with COVID-19, enrolled during active disease. CDR3 nucleotide sequence: TGTGCCAGCAGTGGGAACAGGAACACTGAAGCTTTCTTT. Translating gives CASSGNRNTEAFF.